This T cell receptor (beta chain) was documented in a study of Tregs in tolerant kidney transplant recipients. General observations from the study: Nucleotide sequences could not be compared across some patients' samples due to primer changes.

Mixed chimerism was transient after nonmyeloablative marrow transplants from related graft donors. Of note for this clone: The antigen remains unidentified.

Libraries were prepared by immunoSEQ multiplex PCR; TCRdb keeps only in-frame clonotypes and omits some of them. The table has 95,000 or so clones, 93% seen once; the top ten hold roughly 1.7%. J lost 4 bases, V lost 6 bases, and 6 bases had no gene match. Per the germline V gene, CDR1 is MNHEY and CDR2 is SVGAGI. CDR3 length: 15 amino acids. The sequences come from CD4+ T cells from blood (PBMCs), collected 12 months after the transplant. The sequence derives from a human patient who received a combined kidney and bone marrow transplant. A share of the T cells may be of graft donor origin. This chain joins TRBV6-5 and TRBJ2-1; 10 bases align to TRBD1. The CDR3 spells CASRRDRGTYNEQFF. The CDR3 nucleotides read TGTGCCAGCAGGAGGGACAGGGGTACTTACAATGAGCAGTTCTTC.